What follows is one T cell receptor beta chain and its context. Antigen specificity is unknown. Selected positively for CCR7 and CD45RO-negative, naive CD8 cells excluded terminally differentiated effector memory CD45RA+ cells. Profiling relied on immunoSEQ multiplex PCR, and the TCRdb table lists in-frame clones only, not all of them. The table includes some 1,900,000 clones, about 95% detected once. The data were taken from a study of shared clonotypes between healthy human individuals. Overall study: Researchers drew samples from a couple of women and a few men aged 18 to 49. CD4 naive and CD4 memory each took three plates per donor, while CD8 naive took two and CD8 memory one.

Study outcomes and limitations: Sequencing depth was expected to influence donor clonotype sharing. Despite large depth, rarefaction showed incomplete sorted-subset sequencing.

This CDR3 comprises 15 residues. Germline-derived CDR1 and CDR2 are MRHNA and SNTAGT. Trimming took 5 bases from V and 2 from J; bases not matched to a gene: 5. The rearrangement links TRBV6-4 to TRBJ2-1; 8 bases agree with TRBD2. The receptor's source is a man between 18 and 29 years old in good health. The sequenced sample consisted of naive CD8+ T cells sorted from blood. The CDR3 coding sequence is TGTGCCAGCAGTCCCTTACTAGCGGCCTACAATGAGCAGTTCTTC. Translation: CASSPLLAAYNEQFF.